This T cell receptor beta chain comes out of a study of cytomegalovirus exposure and HLA in healthy donors. The V segment lost 4 bases and the J segment 12 bases; nucleotides outside the gene matches: 6. This CDR3 has 12 amino acids. Germline CDR1 and CDR2: SGHNT and YENEEA. PCR involved 60 Vbeta and 13 Jbeta primers. The protocol was immunoSEQ multiplex PCR, while the TCRdb copy is restricted to in-frame clones and leaves out a portion. The data contain tens of thousands of clones, roughly three fifths of them singletons. Study-wide results and caveats: Common viral pathogens seemed to be connected with several of the most significant clusters, according to a later analysis.

Details on this clone: Its antigen is not identified.

V gene TRBV11-3 combines with J gene TRBJ2-1, with 7 nucleotides matching TRBD2. The sample taken for sequencing was PBMCs. The clonotype was recovered from a woman aged 25 to 39 in good health and CMV-seronegative. The CDR3 bases are TGTGCCAGCAGCTCCAGAGCGGGAAGGCAGTTCTTC. It translates to CASSSRAGRQFF.